The next 2 T cell receptor beta chains were all read from a single sample in a study of vaccination effects on CD4 cells after COVID-19. Expansion of antigen-specific CD4+ T cells with viral peptide pools was carried out by the ViraFEST assay before sequencing. The culture ran for about 11 days, and then CD4+ T cells were isolated. Either the mRNA-1273 or the BNT162b2 vaccine was given to participants as two doses. Sequencing used immunoSEQ multiplex PCR; TCRdb keeps in-frame clones, though not all of them. This table has approximately 24,000 clones, around 74% appearing once. Antigens for these TCRs are unknown. The sample consisted of CD4+ T cells from PBMCs cultured with HCoV-NL63 spike peptides, taken after COVID-19 vaccination. These receptor sequences come from a human donor who received a COVID-19 vaccine.

Note on this clone: The same CDR3 is also encoded by other DNA sequences in this sample. V usage is TRBV5-4 and J usage is TRBJ2-5, with 7 positions matching TRBD2. The germline V gene encodes CDR1 SGHNT and CDR2 YYREEE (reference sequence). Germline trimming cut 1 base from V and 5 bases from J; bases unmatched to any gene: 2. This CDR3 spans 13 amino acids. CDR3 DNA sequence: TGTGCCAGCAGCTTGAGGGGAGGGGAGACCCAGTACTTC. This gives the protein CASSLRGGETQYF. The variable domain in full, with the rest retrieved from reference TRBV5-4 and TRBJ2-5, is ETGVTQSPTHLIKTRGQQVTLRCSSQSGHNTVSWYQQALGQGPQFIFQYYREEENGRGNFPPRFSGLQFPNYSSELNVNALELDDSALYLCASSLRGGETQYFGPGTRLLVL.

This chain uses TRBV11-3 with TRBJ1-1; 7 bases fit TRBD1. After removal of 2 bases from V and 3 bases from J, the junction contained 3 bases not matched to a gene. The germline CDR1 and CDR2 sequences are SGHNT and YENEEA. This CDR3 contains 14 residues. In DNA, the CDR3 is TGTGCCAGCAGCTTAAGGGGGCTCGACACTGAAGCTTTCTTT. It encodes CASSLRGLDTEAFF.